This TCR beta chain derives from a study of blood T cells in healthy people across ages. In its sample, this clonotype was seen a few times. Antigen unknown. Trimming at V came to 6 bases and at J to 5 bases, leaving 15 bases not matched to a gene. Germline V gene lookup returns CDR1 SGHAT and CDR2 FQDESV (reference sequence). CDR3 size: 16 residues. Alongside a J-beta primer mix, a sample-barcoded 5' primer served in a second PCR lasting roughly 7 to 12 cycles. Every single cDNA molecule received a tag from a template-switch adaptor with 12 random nucleotides. TCRdb recomputed calls from the 5' RACE reads with MiXCR, one row per CDR3 protein. The sample consists of approximately 800,000 distinct CDR3 sequences, approximately 25% of them appearing once. The study, taken as a whole, reports: Total diversity from one million sequenced T cells was likely underestimated.

The sample also formed part of further work on T cells of mothers and their children.

Sequencing was done on a sample of blood. The TCR comes from a boy younger than 18 in good health. The gene calls are TRBV11-1 and TRBJ1-2, with 7 positions matching TRBD1. CDR3 nucleotide sequence: TGTGCCAGCAGTTCACCGGGACAGCAGTCTTCTTATGGCTACACCTTC. This gives the protein CASSSPGQQSSYGYTF.